The TCR beta chain under discussion was sequenced for a study of cytomegalovirus exposure and HLA in healthy donors. Germline V lookup: CDR1 MNHNS, CDR2 SASEGT. There are 13 residues in the CDR3. V trimming: 7 bases; J trimming: 4 bases; junction bases outside the gene matches: 6. This clone was detected only once. Here immunoSEQ multiplex PCR was the method, and the copy in TCRdb shows in-frame clones only, minus some. The data hold 120,000 to 150,000 clones, with more than 75% observed a single time. This chain connects TRBV6-1 to TRBJ1-1, with 7 positions matching TRBD1. This TCR was sampled from a man aged 18 to 35 in good health and CMV-seropositive. The sequenced sample was PBMCs. This CDR3 reads CASTTRQGTEAFF. CDR3 DNA: TGTGCCAGCACTACCCGACAGGGCACTGAAGCTTTCTTT.